These T cell receptor beta chains were read from a single sample in a study of T-cell memory formation after mild COVID-19. TCRdb passed the 5' RACE reads through MiXCR, listing each CDR3 protein once. The data hold under 250,000 distinct CDR3 sequences, with approximately 9% observed a single time. The material sequenced was PBMCs or a T cell subset sorted from them (not recorded which). All receptors come from a man between 18 and 35 years old who had mild COVID-19 (a few samples of this study predate the infection). Cell type and time point are not known. Each CDR3 is given with its conserved first and last residue. D genes are given only for firm matches. The size of a clone is reported for some rows only, either as once, few or many, or as a class for expanded clones.

TRBJ2-7	many	TRBV10-3	.	CAISTGYGSYEQYF	TGTGCCATCAGTACAGGGTATGGCTCCTACGAGCAGTACTTC
TRBJ1-4	.	TRBV10-3	.	CAIGRDGEKLFF	TGTGCCATAGGCAGGGATGGTGAAAAACTGTTTTTT
TRBJ2-5	many	TRBV5-1	.	CASSLAGVKGQETQYF	TGCGCCAGCAGCTTGGCCGGGGTAAAGGGGCAAGAGACCCAGTACTTC
TRBJ2-3	many	TRBV20-1	TRBD2	CSAPRRGAGTDTQYF	TGCAGTGCTCCCCGGCGGGGGGCCGGCACAGATACGCAGTATTTT
TRBJ1-2	.	TRBV19	TRBD1	CASKDLMDRDYGYTF	TGTGCCAGCAAAGACTTAATGGACAGGGACTATGGCTACACCTTC
TRBJ2-1	few	TRBV20-1	TRBD2	CSAPRLALFYNEQFF	TGCAGTGCTCCACGACTAGCCTTGTTCTACAATGAGCAGTTCTTC
TRBJ2-5	many	TRBV7-9	TRBD2	CASSSSGQETQYF	TGTGCCAGCAGCTCTAGCGGGCAAGAGACCCAGTACTTC
TRBJ1-5	few	TRBV12-5	.	CASGPWQPQHF	TGTGCTAGTGGCCCGTGGCAGCCCCAGCATTTT
TRBJ1-1	few	TRBV12-5	.	CASGLVNTEAFF	TGTGCTAGTGGTTTGGTGAACACTGAAGCTTTCTTT
TRBJ2-3	.	TRBV4-3	TRBD1	CASSQSGDRGVDTQYF	TGCGCCAGCAGCCAATCCGGGGACAGGGGTGTAGATACGCAGTATTTT
TRBJ2-6	.	TRBV27	TRBD1	CASTTGASGANVLTF	TGTGCCAGCACCACAGGGGCCTCTGGGGCCAACGTCCTGACTTTC
TRBJ2-5	few	TRBV18	TRBD1	CASSPPGQGAETQYF	TGTGCCAGCTCACCTCCGGGACAGGGTGCGGAGACCCAGTACTTC
TRBJ1-1	few	TRBV4-2	.	CASSQDLGPRWAFF	TGTGCCAGCAGCCAAGATCTGGGGCCGAGGTGGGCTTTCTTT
TRBJ2-7	.	TRBV2	TRBD1	CASSAGTVLYEQYF	TGTGCCAGCAGTGCCGGGACAGTCCTCTACGAGCAGTACTTC
TRBJ2-5	many	TRBV7-2	.	CASSLEGGRKTQYF	TGTGCCAGCAGCTTAGAGGGGGGGCGAAAGACCCAGTACTTC
TRBJ2-5	few	TRBV5-5	.	CASSPDSVWTQYF	TGTGCCAGCAGCCCGGACAGTGTTTGGACCCAGTACTTC
TRBJ2-3	many	TRBV11-2	.	CASSLGASFPGIDTQYF	TGTGCCAGCAGCTTAGGGGCCTCCTTCCCGGGAATAGATACGCAGTATTTT
TRBJ2-1	many	TRBV5-6	.	CASSLYQVGNEQFF	TGTGCCAGCAGCTTGTACCAGGTAGGGAATGAGCAGTTCTTC
TRBJ2-3	.	TRBV4-3	.	CASSRRPTGFTDTQYF	TGCGCCAGCAGCCGTCGACCAACGGGATTCACAGATACGCAGTATTTT
TRBJ2-3	.	TRBV5-1	.	CASSLEPSGGQGYTQYF	TGCGCCAGCAGCTTGGAACCTAGCGGGGGACAGGGCTATACGCAGTATTTT
TRBJ2-5	many	TRBV5-1	.	CASSLVRAGTIQETQYF	TGCGCCAGCAGCTTGGTTCGGGCAGGAACGATACAAGAGACCCAGTACTTC
TRBJ2-7	few	TRBV25-1	.	CASAAAGGGYEQYF	TGTGCCAGCGCAGCGGCAGGGGGAGGCTACGAGCAGTACTTC
TRBJ2-5	.	TRBV3-1	.	CASSQEGSGGPETQYF	TGTGCCAGCAGCCAAGAAGGTAGCGGCGGGCCGGAGACCCAGTACTTC
TRBJ2-2	.	TRBV5-4	TRBD1	CASSPPGDRVAGELFF	TGTGCCAGCAGCCCGCCCGGGGACAGGGTGGCCGGGGAGCTGTTTTTT
TRBJ2-3	many	TRBV12-3/TRBV12-4	.	CASSLTRTDTQYF	TGTGCCAGCAGTTTAACCCGCACAGATACGCAGTATTTT
TRBJ1-2	many	TRBV6-2/TRBV6-3	TRBD1	CASRQTGTDYGYTF	TGTGCCAGCAGACAAACCGGGACAGACTATGGCTACACCTTC
TRBJ2-2	many	TRBV6-2/TRBV6-3	.	CASSWGINPGELFF	TGTGCCAGCAGTTGGGGCATCAACCCCGGGGAGCTGTTTTTT
TRBJ2-2	.	TRBV4-1	.	CASSPRTDRNTGELFF	TGCGCCAGCAGCCCCCGCACGGACCGGAACACCGGGGAGCTGTTTTTT
TRBJ2-3	.	TRBV5-6	.	CASRRASDTQYF	TGTGCCAGTCGAAGGGCTTCAGATACGCAGTATTTT
TRBJ1-3	.	TRBV20-1	.	CSATGGNTIYF	TGCAGTGCTACCGGCGGAAACACCATATATTTT
TRBJ1-1	.	TRBV18	TRBD1	CASSPGTASTEAFF	TGTGCCAGCTCACCCGGGACAGCGAGCACTGAAGCTTTCTTT
TRBJ2-5	many	TRBV7-2	TRBD2	CASSSGGLAGWETQYF	TGTGCCAGCAGCTCCGGCGGACTAGCCGGTTGGGAGACCCAGTACTTC
TRBJ1-4	.	TRBV4-3	.	CASSQHPSARGTNEKLFF	TGCGCCAGCAGCCAACACCCGAGTGCCAGGGGAACTAATGAAAAACTGTTTTTT
TRBJ2-5	many	TRBV5-1	.	CASSLVVETQYF	TGCGCCAGCAGCTTGGTAGTGGAGACCCAGTACTTC
TRBJ1-1	.	TRBV5-1	.	CASSLSGVGTEAFF	TGCGCCAGCAGCTTATCCGGGGTGGGCACTGAAGCTTTCTTT
TRBJ2-1	.	TRBV4-2	TRBD2	CASSLEVAGGYNEQFF	TGTGCCAGCAGCCTAGAAGTAGCGGGGGGCTACAATGAGCAGTTCTTC
TRBJ1-1	.	TRBV5-1	TRBD1	CASSFWTGPNTEAFF	TGCGCCAGCAGCTTCTGGACAGGGCCGAACACTGAAGCTTTCTTT
TRBJ2-5	.	TRBV24-1	.	CATSDRITAQETQYF	TGTGCCACCAGTGATAGGATCACAGCCCAAGAGACCCAGTACTTC
TRBJ2-7	.	TRBV5-1	TRBD1	CASSASDRESYEQYF	TGCGCCAGCAGCGCCTCGGACAGGGAAAGCTACGAGCAGTACTTC
TRBJ1-5	.	TRBV7-2	.	CASGRWGAGQPQHF	TGTGCCAGCGGCCGATGGGGGGCCGGGCAGCCCCAGCATTTT
TRBJ2-3	.	TRBV14	TRBD1	CASSHDRVRKDTQYF	TGTGCCAGCAGCCATGACAGGGTCCGGAAAGATACGCAGTATTTT
TRBJ2-3	few	TRBV4-3	TRBD1	CASSQAVPGGADTQYF	TGCGCCAGCAGCCAAGCCGTCCCAGGGGGCGCAGATACGCAGTATTTT
TRBJ2-7	few	TRBV7-9	.	CASSPVGGYEQYF	TGTGCCAGCAGCCCGGTTGGGGGATACGAGCAGTACTTC
TRBJ1-1	few	TRBV20-1	.	CSARSGFDTEAFF	TGCAGTGCCCGCTCAGGATTTGACACTGAAGCTTTCTTT
TRBJ1-1	many	TRBV7-9	TRBD1	CASSLFDRANTEAFF	TGTGCCAGCAGTTTATTTGACAGGGCGAACACTGAAGCTTTCTTT
TRBJ2-7	few	TRBV10-1	.	CASSGSTGGQIYEQYF	TGCGCCAGCAGTGGATCTACGGGGGGACAAATTTACGAGCAGTACTTC
TRBJ2-1	few	TRBV6-6	.	CASSPQGGLNEQFF	TGTGCCAGCAGTCCCCAGGGGGGGCTAAATGAGCAGTTCTTC
TRBJ1-2	few	TRBV5-6	.	CASRSAGQDYGYTF	TGTGCCAGCAGATCGGCGGGGCAGGACTATGGCTACACCTTC
TRBJ2-2	few	TRBV27	TRBD1	CASSTRGLDTGELFF	TGTGCCAGCAGTACCAGGGGGCTGGACACCGGGGAGCTGTTTTTT